These 15 T cell receptor beta chains were sequenced from one sample in a study of blood T cell repertoires in COVID-19. Sequenced by immunoSEQ multiplex PCR; TCRdb stores in-frame clones only, minus some. The table records more than 200,000 clones, 86% of them present only once. The sample taken for sequencing was peripheral blood. These receptors originate from a man aged 50-60 years with acute or convalescent COVID-19.

This sequence joins TRBV7-2 and TRBJ1-2, with TRBD1 as a possible D gene (5 bases). V was trimmed by 0 bases and J by 6 bases, leaving 11 bases between them. The CDR3 totals 14 residues. Germline V gives CDR1 SGHTA, CDR2 FQGNSA. In DNA form, the CDR3 reads TGTGCCAGCAGCTTAGCGGGACTGCAACATGGCTACACCTTC. It encodes CASSLAGLQHGYTF.

The J gene is TRBJ2-2, the V gene TRBV5-1; the D is unclear. CDR1 SGHRS and CDR2 YFSETQ come from the germline V gene. This CDR3 region has 14 residues. Trimming removed 0 bases at V and 6 bases at J, with 9 bases between. CDR3 sequence: CASSLAARPGELFF. As DNA, the CDR3 is TGCGCCAGCAGCTTGGCGGCCAGGCCCGGGGAGCTGTTTTTT.

This rearrangement joins TRBV2 to TRBJ2-2, with D possibly matching TRBD1 (6 bases). The CDR3 contains 16 residues. CDR1 is SNHLY, CDR2 FYNNEI, per germline. Trimming stripped 3 bases from V and 0 bases from J, with 11 bases between. The CDR3 region has the DNA TGTGCCAGCAGTGACAAGGACAGACCGAACACCGGGGAGCTGTTTTTT. Translated, it gives CASSDKDRPNTGELFF.

This rearrangement joins TRBV5-1 to TRBJ2-3; a possible D gene is TRBD1 (6 bases). The CDR3 contains 13 residues. The germline V gene has CDR1 SGHRS and CDR2 YFSETQ. With 4 bases removed from V and 0 bases from J, the gap between germline ends came to 6 bases. The CDR3 sequence: CASSGQSTDTQYF. CDR3 DNA: TGCGCCAGCAGCGGACAGAGCACAGATACGCAGTATTTT.

The rearrangement joins TRBV10-3 to TRBJ1-6, with 9 bases fitting TRBD1. CDR1 and CDR2 from the germline V gene are ENHRY and SYGVKD. V dropped 4 bases and J dropped 7; count of bases not matched to a gene: 5. The CDR3 runs to 15 residues. The CDR3 DNA reads TGTGCCATCAGTGGAAAGGGACAGGGAAATTCACCCCTCCACTTT. Encoded protein: CAISGKGQGNSPLHF.

This clone was detected only a few times. V and J are TRBV7-9 and TRBJ2-2, with 7 bases fitting TRBD1. V shed 5 bases and J 4 bases; nucleotides not matched to a gene: 7. Germline CDR1 SEHNR, CDR2 FQNEAQ (reference sequence). This CDR3 is built from 15 residues. Here the CDR3 reads CASSTRGLVTGELFF. The CDR3 bases are TGTGCCAGCAGCACAAGGGGGCTCGTCACCGGGGAGCTGTTTTTT.

This chain joins TRBV5-4 and TRBJ2-1; 8 bases are shared with TRBD2. Trimming cost V 4 bases and J 8 bases; bases outside gene matches: 8. The germline gives CDR1 SGHNT, CDR2 YYREEE (reference sequence). The CDR3 runs 14 residues. The CDR3 DNA follows: TGTGCCAGCAGCACCCGCCCGGGGGGGGATGAGCAGTTCTTC. This codes for CASSTRPGGDEQFF.

This chain uses TRBV19 with TRBJ1-1; D uncertain. Germline loops: CDR1 LNHDA, CDR2 SQIVND (reference sequence). CDR3 length: 15 amino acids. V lost 3 bases and J 0 bases, leaving 11 bases between the germline ends. CDR3 protein: CASSIRRSMNTEAFF. CDR3 nucleotide sequence: TGTGCCAGTAGTATTAGGAGGTCCATGAACACTGAAGCTTTCTTT. Together with reference TRBV19 and TRBJ1-1, the CDR3 gives the full variable domain: DGGITQSPKYLFRKEGQNVTLSCEQNLNHDAMYWYRQDPGQGLRLIYYSQIVNDFQKGDIAEGYSVSREKKESFPLTVTSAQKNPTAFYLCASSIRRSMNTEAFFGQGTRLTVV.

The chain links TRBV30 to TRBJ2-7; 13 nucleotides line up with TRBD2. The CDR3 has 15 amino acids. V gave up 5 bases and J gave up 2 bases; unmatched junction bases: 6. CDR1 and CDR2 (germline): GTSNPN, SVGIG (reference sequence). CDR3 bases: TGTGCCTGGCCTAAGGGACTAGCGGGGCCCTACGAGCAGTACTTC. It is translated as CAWPKGLAGPYEQYF.

V is TRBV5-4 and J is TRBJ2-1, with 8 bases identical to TRBD2. CDR1 and CDR2 from the germline V gene are SGHNT and YYREEE (reference sequence). J was trimmed by 7 bases and V by 1 base; bases with no gene match: 7. The CDR3 consists of 15 residues. The CDR3 DNA reads TGTGCCAGCAGCTTGCGGACGGGGGGGCGGAATGAGCAGTTCTTC. Protein sequence: CASSLRTGGRNEQFF.

This chain links TRBV2 with TRBJ1-6; 9 bases map to TRBD1. Germline lookup yields CDR1 SNHLY and CDR2 FYNNEI. The CDR3 is 13 residues long. J was trimmed by 9 bases and V by 6 bases; bases with no gene match: 3. This CDR3 reads CASRGQGSSPLHF. The CDR3 nucleotides read TGTGCCAGCAGGGGACAGGGTAGTTCACCCCTCCACTTT.

V gene TRBV2 combines with J gene TRBJ2-7, with 9 nucleotides matching TRBD1. Germline CDR1 is SNHLY and CDR2 is FYNNEI. V lost 7 bases and J lost 5; bases outside the gene matches: 6. CDR3 length equals 13 residues. CDR3 sequence (DNA): TGTGCCAGCACGGGACAGGGTATCAACGAGCAGTACTTC. Translation gives CASTGQGINEQYF.

The chain couples TRBV5-8 to TRBJ1-1; TRBD1 is a possible D gene (6 bases). CDR1 SGHTS and CDR2 YDEGEE come from the germline V gene. V was clipped by 4 bases and J by 1 base, with 14 bases between them. The CDR3 spans 15 residues. The CDR3 DNA sequence: TGTGCCAGCAGCCGGATTGGACAGACGAACACTGAAGCTTTCTTT. Protein sequence: CASSRIGQTNTEAFF. Full variable domain (outside the CDR3, taken from reference TRBV5-8 and TRBJ1-1): EAGVTQSPTHLIKTRGQQATLRCSPISGHTSVYWYQQALGLGLQFLLWYDEGEERNRGNFPPRFSGRQFPNYSSELNVNALELEDSALYLCASSRIGQTNTEAFFGQGTRLTVV.

The rearrangement links TRBV10-3 to TRBJ1-5; D is unclear. CDR3 length: 14 amino acids. Germline V gene sequence: CDR1 ENHRY, CDR2 SYGVKD. V was trimmed by 3 bases and J by 4 bases, leaving 10 bases between them. The CDR3 protein is CAISDPGSNQPQHF. The CDR3 DNA is TGTGCCATCAGTGATCCGGGGTCAAATCAGCCCCAGCATTTT.

This clone was counted between two and nine times. The chain joins TRBV19 to TRBJ1-5; D is perhaps TRBD1 (6 bases). Germline V gives CDR1 LNHDA, CDR2 SQIVND (reference sequence). This CDR3 contains 15 residues. Trimming cost V 0 bases and J 7 bases, with 13 bases left between them. The CDR3 loop reads CASSIEGWGRQPQHF. Here the CDR3 DNA reads TGTGCCAGTAGTATAGAAGGATGGGGGCGGCAGCCCCAGCATTTT.